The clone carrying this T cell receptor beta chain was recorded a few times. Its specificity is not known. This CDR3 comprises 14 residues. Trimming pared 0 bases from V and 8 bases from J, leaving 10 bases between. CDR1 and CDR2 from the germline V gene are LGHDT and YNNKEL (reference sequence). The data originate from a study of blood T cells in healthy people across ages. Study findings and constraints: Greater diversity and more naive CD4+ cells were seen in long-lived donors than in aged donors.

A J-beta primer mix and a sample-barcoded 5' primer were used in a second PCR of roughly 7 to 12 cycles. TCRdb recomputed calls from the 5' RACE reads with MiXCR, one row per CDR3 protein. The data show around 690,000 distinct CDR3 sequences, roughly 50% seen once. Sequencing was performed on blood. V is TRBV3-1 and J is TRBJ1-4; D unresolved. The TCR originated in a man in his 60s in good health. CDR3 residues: CASSQETGLEKLFF. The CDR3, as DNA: TGTGCCAGCAGCCAAGAAACCGGTCTGGAAAAACTGTTTTTT.